These T cell receptor beta chains were read from a single sample in a study of Graves' ophthalmopathy and Graves' hyperthyroidism. Each CDR3 protein is one row after TCRdb ran MiXCR on the multiplex PCR reads. The sample has 260,000 or so distinct CDR3 sequences; approximately 42% are singletons. Sequenced material: peripheral blood. The receptors here all came from an adult man with Graves' ophthalmopathy. Both conserved end residues are trimmed from each CDR3. Fields, in order: V gene, CDR3 length, J gene, CDR3 protein.

V: TRBV16
length: 12
J: TRBJ2-7
CDR3: ASSQGLSSYEQY

V: TRBV7-9
length: 11
J: TRBJ2-2
CDR3: ASSPTNTGELF

V: TRBV14
length: 14
J: TRBJ2-2
CDR3: ASTLGLLENTGELF

V: TRBV20-1
length: 11
J: TRBJ1-2
CDR3: SALTGGAYGYT

V: TRBV9
length: 11
J: TRBJ2-5
CDR3: ASSAGHQETQY

V: TRBV10-3
length: 12
J: TRBJ1-2
CDR3: AISERQGEDGYT

V: TRBV15
length: 12
J: TRBJ2-3
CDR3: ATSSGYGTDTQY

V: TRBV2
length: 12
J: TRBJ2-5
CDR3: ASGETGRDETQY

V: TRBV7-3
length: 13
J: TRBJ2-5
CDR3: ASSPPGGGPETQY

V: TRBV10-3
length: 13
J: TRBJ2-1
CDR3: AISSSGSTYNEQF

V: TRBV7-9
length: 11
J: TRBJ1-2
CDR3: ANSLGQSYGYT

V: TRBV7-2
length: 12
J: TRBJ2-5
CDR3: ASSLVPYQETQY

V: TRBV12-3/TRBV12-4
length: 13
J: TRBJ1-1
CDR3: ASSLAQTGNTEAF

V: TRBV7-8
length: 13
J: TRBJ2-5
CDR3: ASSLGSQVQETQY

V: TRBV6-5
length: 12
J: TRBJ1-2
CDR3: ASSYRRGDDGYT

V: TRBV29-1
length: 11
J: TRBJ2-7
CDR3: SVVPLQGYEQY

V: TRBV20-1
length: 10
J: TRBJ2-7
CDR3: SATERVYEQY

V: TRBV25-1
length: 15
J: TRBJ2-2
CDR3: ASSASGLATNTGELF

V: TRBV5-5
length: 13
J: TRBJ1-1
CDR3: ASSLGDRGVTEAF

V: TRBV7-6
length: 9
J: TRBJ2-5
CDR3: ASSLQETQY

V: TRBV5-4
length: 12
J: TRBJ1-2
CDR3: ASSPPGRFYGYT

V: TRBV2
length: 9
J: TRBJ2-7
CDR3: ASVVSYEQY

V: TRBV5-1
length: 11
J: TRBJ2-7
CDR3: ASSPGNFAEQY

V: TRBV14
length: 11
J: TRBJ2-5
CDR3: ASSPTGQETQY

V: TRBV7-2
length: 11
J: TRBJ1-2
CDR3: ASSSWPGDGYT

V: TRBV12-3/TRBV12-4
length: 14
J: TRBJ1-2
CDR3: ASSLVFTGRSYGYT

V: TRBV20-1
length: 10
J: TRBJ1-2
CDR3: SAFDSSRGYT

V: TRBV6-5
length: 14
J: TRBJ2-2
CDR3: ASRADRGVWTGELF

V: TRBV7-2
length: 13
J: TRBJ1-4
CDR3: ASSDTGTRNEKLF

V: TRBV14
length: 11
J: TRBJ2-5
CDR3: ASSHNNQETQY

V: TRBV14
length: 9
J: TRBJ1-1
CDR3: ASSQMGVAF

V: TRBV29-1
length: 12
J: TRBJ2-7
CDR3: SVKLAGGGYEQY

V: TRBV14
length: 11
J: TRBJ1-2
CDR3: ASSEFGRGGYT

V: TRBV9
length: 14
J: TRBJ1-3
CDR3: ASSARQGGSGNTIY

V: TRBV11-1
length: 15
J: TRBJ1-2
CDR3: ASSLDEQGLFNYGYT

V: TRBV7-8
length: 11
J: TRBJ1-4
CDR3: ASSLAVNEKLF

V: TRBV29-1
length: 10
J: TRBJ2-7
CDR3: SVGDIAYEQY

V: TRBV7-2
length: 13
J: TRBJ1-1
CDR3: ASSLLGQDNTEAF

V: TRBV13
length: 13
J: TRBJ1-1
CDR3: ASLSRARRNTEAF

V: TRBV5-6
length: 10
J: TRBJ2-7
CDR3: ASYRRAYEQY

V: TRBV5-1
length: 11
J: TRBJ1-6
CDR3: ASSLGLDSPLH

V: TRBV29-1
length: 10
J: TRBJ1-5
CDR3: SVGGNNQPQH

V: TRBV7-9
length: 12
J: TRBJ2-3
CDR3: ASSLGLATDTQY

V: TRBV2
length: 11
J: TRBJ2-7
CDR3: ASSPDRGREQY

V: TRBV7-2
length: 14
J: TRBJ1-4
CDR3: ASSLAGGRAAEKLF

V: TRBV11-2
length: 13
J: TRBJ2-2
CDR3: ASSLEAYHTGELF

V: TRBV7-9
length: 13
J: TRBJ2-5
CDR3: ASSSTWTGKETQY

V: TRBV5-5
length: 13
J: TRBJ2-2
CDR3: ASSQDSLNTGELF

V: TRBV10-3
length: 12
J: TRBJ1-2
CDR3: ASTMGQGDYGYT

V: TRBV2
length: 13
J: TRBJ1-5
CDR3: ASSGGQGAGQPQH

V: TRBV4-2
length: 13
J: TRBJ1-2
CDR3: ASSPHTGTGDGYT